This T cell receptor beta chain emerged from a study of human T cells and chemical hapten exposure. Study summary: Recorded diagnoses among the mostly female patients were alopecia areata, totalis or universalis.

Notes on the study in general: Healthy people's immune response may differ from that of the donors, who had alopecia.

This clonotype was recorded many times. Its target is not known. The CDR3 is 13 amino acids. Germline lookup yields CDR1 SGHAT and CDR2 FQDESV (reference sequence). The germline V and J ends were trimmed by 2 bases and 5 bases, with 6 bases remaining between them. TCRdb re-called the RACE reads through MiXCR, storing one row per CDR3 protein. The table has fewer than 200,000 distinct CDR3 sequences, around 24% seen once. Noted time point: patch test 1, 2 weeks after DPC sensitization. Treatment meaning: therapeutic diphenylcyclopropenone sensitization with weekly scalp DPC. This TCR was recovered from a woman in her fifties or sixties with alopecia areata. Some clones in this sample may be carry-over from other donors' samples. This sequence joins TRBV11-1 and TRBJ2-2; D is unclear. The specimen comprised whole blood, sampled in connection with sensitization to the hapten diphenylcyclopropenone (DPC). CDR3 DNA sequence: TGTGCCAGCAGCTTATTGGGGACCGGGGAGCTGTTTTTT. It is translated as CASSLLGTGELFF.